Listed below are T cell receptor beta chains from one sample, sequenced in a study of T-cell memory formation after mild COVID-19. TCRdb re-called the 5' RACE reads with MiXCR, one entry per CDR3 protein. The sample records about 440,000 distinct CDR3 sequences, over 15% being singletons. Source material: PBMCs or a T cell subset sorted from them (not recorded which). Source of these receptors: an adult woman who had mild COVID-19 (a few samples of this study predate the infection). Cell type and time point are not known. Each CDR3 is given with its conserved first and last residue. A D gene is named only where the DNA matches it firmly. Only some rows state a clone size, as once, few, many or a class for expanded clones.

clone_size,j_call,d_call,v_call,cdr3_nt,cdr3_aa
few,TRBJ1-1,TRBD1,TRBV20-1,TGCAGTGCTGGCGGGACAGGGTTGAGCACTGAAGCTTTCTTT,CSAGGTGLSTEAFF
-,TRBJ1-2,TRBD1,TRBV4-3,TGCGCCAGCAGCCGGGATACAGGGGGCGCAGGGAACTATGGCTACACCTTC,CASSRDTGGAGNYGYTF
many,TRBJ2-2,TRBD1,TRBV11-2,TGTGCCAGCAGCTTAAGTCGCGACAGGGTGCGCACCGGGGAGCTGTTTTTT,CASSLSRDRVRTGELFF
few,TRBJ2-5,TRBD1,TRBV9,TGTGCCAGCAGCCCGGGACAGGGGTTATCGTTAGGAGAGACCCAGTACTTC,CASSPGQGLSLGETQYF
-,TRBJ2-1,TRBD2,TRBV24-1,TGTGCCACCAGTGACCTTGGTGCGGGAGACAATGAGCAGTTCTTC,CATSDLGAGDNEQFF
-,TRBJ2-4,-,TRBV5-1,TGCGCCAGCAGCTTAGGACAGCGCCAAAACATTCAGTACTTC,CASSLGQRQNIQYF
-,TRBJ1-2,-,TRBV29-1,TGCAGCGTTGTCCCCGGAACGAACTATGGCTACACCTTC,CSVVPGTNYGYTF
few,TRBJ1-2,-,TRBV5-6,TGTGCCAGCAGCTTAATGGGTGGCTACACCTTC,CASSLMGGYTF
-,TRBJ2-2,-,TRBV12-3/TRBV12-4,TGTGCCAGCACCATGGGGCAGACGAACACCGGGGAGCTGTTTTTT,CASTMGQTNTGELFF
-,TRBJ2-7,TRBD1,TRBV5-6,TGTGCCAGCAGCTCGGTGAGGGGGCTGAACGAGCAGTACTTC,CASSSVRGLNEQYF
-,TRBJ1-5,TRBD1,TRBV7-9,TGTGCCACCTCGGGGACAGGGGGTTATCAGCCCCAGCATTTT,CATSGTGGYQPQHF
-,TRBJ1-5,-,TRBV3-1,TGTGCCAGCAGCCAAAACCGGGAAACCAATCAGCCCCAGCATTTT,CASSQNRETNQPQHF
few,TRBJ1-3,-,TRBV5-5,TGTGCCAGCAGCACTGGCGGGGGGCGAAGAAACACCATATATTTT,CASSTGGGRRNTIYF
few,TRBJ2-1,-,TRBV15,TGTGCCACCAGCAGAGTTAGGGGGGGTTACAATGAGCAGTTCTTC,CATSRVRGGYNEQFF
-,TRBJ2-2,-,TRBV11-3,TGTGCCAGCAGCGAAGACTACGCCGACACCGGGGAGCTGTTTTTT,CASSEDYADTGELFF
few,TRBJ2-1,TRBD1,TRBV27,TGTGCCAGCAGAGCGGCAGGGGGCTCCTACAATGAGCAGTTCTTC,CASRAAGGSYNEQFF
-,TRBJ2-3,TRBD2,TRBV5-1,TGCGCCAGCAGCTGGGGCGGGAGGGACTCAGATACGCAGTATTTT,CASSWGGRDSDTQYF
few,TRBJ1-5,TRBD1,TRBV12-3/TRBV12-4,TGTGCCAGCAGGCGTGGGACAGGGGGCAATCAGCCCCAGCATTTT,CASRRGTGGNQPQHF
-,TRBJ2-3,-,TRBV7-9,TGTGCCAGCAGGGGCGAAAGCACAGATACGCAGTATTTT,CASRGESTDTQYF
-,TRBJ2-2,-,TRBV7-9,TGTGCCAGCAGACGACAGACAGCTCCTACCGGGGAGCTGTTTTTT,CASRRQTAPTGELFF
-,TRBJ1-1,-,TRBV5-5,TGTGCCAGCAGCTTGGCCCCGATAACTGAAGCTTTCTTT,CASSLAPITEAFF
few,TRBJ2-3,-,TRBV6-6,TGTGCCAGCAGGGACGAGGGGGTGGATACGCAGTATTTT,CASRDEGVDTQYF
-,TRBJ1-5,TRBD1,TRBV19,TGTGCCAGTGCCGGGACAGGGATAGTTCAGCCCCAGCATTTT,CASAGTGIVQPQHF
many,TRBJ2-7,-,TRBV14,TGTGCCAGCAGCCAAGTCGGGCAGGGCTACGAGCAGTACTTC,CASSQVGQGYEQYF
few,TRBJ2-1,TRBD1,TRBV20-1,TGCAGTGCTAGACCCGACAGGGGGCCCTACAATGAGCAGTTCTTC,CSARPDRGPYNEQFF
-,TRBJ1-2,TRBD1,TRBV3-1,TGTGCCAGCAGCCTCAGAGGGACAGACCGTGGCTACACCTTC,CASSLRGTDRGYTF
-,TRBJ1-1,-,TRBV5-1,TGCGCCAGCAGCTTGGGACGGGGCCAGAACACTGAAGCTTTCTTT,CASSLGRGQNTEAFF
-,TRBJ2-3,TRBD1,TRBV3-1,TGTGCCAGCAGCCGAACGACAGGGGGCTTGTTAGATACGCAGTATTTT,CASSRTTGGLLDTQYF
-,TRBJ2-1,TRBD2,TRBV19,TGTGCCAGTAGCGTAGCTGGCGGGAGCTACAATGAGCAGTTCTTC,CASSVAGGSYNEQFF
-,TRBJ1-3,-,TRBV6-1,TGTGCCAGCAGTGCGGGACTCAACCTCTCTGGAAACACCATATATTTT,CASSAGLNLSGNTIYF
-,TRBJ2-2,TRBD2,TRBV15,TGTGCCACCAGCAGAGACCTAGCGGGAGGGCCCGGCGGGGAGCTGTTTTTT,CATSRDLAGGPGGELFF
-,TRBJ1-2,-,TRBV30,TGTGCCTGGAGTGTTAGGGGGTACTATGGCTACACCTTC,CAWSVRGYYGYTF
-,TRBJ2-2,TRBD2,TRBV6-4,TGTGCCAGCAGTCCTCGACTAGCGGGAGGACCTCACACCGGGGAGCTGTTTTTT,CASSPRLAGGPHTGELFF
-,TRBJ1-2,-,TRBV7-9,TGTGCCAGCAGCTTATGGCCCTTCTATGGCTACACCTTC,CASSLWPFYGYTF
-,TRBJ2-1,TRBD2,TRBV6-5,TGTGCCAGCTCTAGCGGTCCCGCCTACAATGAGCAGTTCTTC,CASSSGPAYNEQFF
few,TRBJ2-1,-,TRBV15,TGTGCCACCAGCAGAGATGGGGGGGCCCTTCCCAATGAGCAGTTCTTC,CATSRDGGALPNEQFF
-,TRBJ2-1,TRBD2,TRBV20-1,TGCAGTGCTAGAGATTTGCAGGGCGGGGGGAACAATGAGCAGTTCTTC,CSARDLQGGGNNEQFF
few,TRBJ2-7,-,TRBV3-1,TGTGCCAGCAGCCATAGGGGCTACGAGCAGTACTTC,CASSHRGYEQYF
few,TRBJ1-1,-,TRBV5-6,TGTGCCAGCAGCTTATCCGGACCATCGAACACTGAAGCTTTCTTT,CASSLSGPSNTEAFF
-,TRBJ1-5,-,TRBV7-2,TGTGCCAGCAGCTTTAGCGCTAATCAGCCCCAGCATTTT,CASSFSANQPQHF
few,TRBJ1-5,-,TRBV19,TGTGCCAGTAGTATAGGGTGGAGGGGAAGGAGGGAGAGCAATCAGCCCCAGCATTTT,CASSIGWRGRRESNQPQHF
-,TRBJ2-6,-,TRBV6-2/TRBV6-3,TGTGCCAGCAGTAAACAGAGCTCTGGGGCCAACGTCCTGACTTTC,CASSKQSSGANVLTF
once,TRBJ2-7,-,TRBV5-1,TGCGCCAGCAGCTTTGGGGAGTACGAGCAGTACTTC,CASSFGEYEQYF
-,TRBJ2-7,-,TRBV9,TGTGCCAGCAGCGTAGAAGGGGAACCCTCCTACGAGCAGTACTTC,CASSVEGEPSYEQYF
few,TRBJ1-2,-,TRBV7-2,TGTGCCAGCAGCTTAAACTCAGGGACATATGGCCGGAACTATGGCTACACCTTC,CASSLNSGTYGRNYGYTF
-,TRBJ1-1,-,TRBV7-2,TGTGCCAGCAGGACTGATCAGGGGAGTAACACTGAAGCTTTCTTT,CASRTDQGSNTEAFF
many,TRBJ1-1,-,TRBV9,TGTGCCAGCAGCGGCCTGGGACAGAACACTGAAGCTTTCTTT,CASSGLGQNTEAFF
-,TRBJ2-7,-,TRBV6-1,TGTGCCAGCAGTGAACCTGTGTACGAGCAGTACTTC,CASSEPVYEQYF
few,TRBJ2-7,-,TRBV7-9,TGTGCCAGCAGCTCCGACCTCTACGAGCAGTACTTC,CASSSDLYEQYF
-,TRBJ1-1,-,TRBV7-9,TGTGCCACCAGGAGGGGTGCGAACACTGAAGCTTTCTTT,CATRRGANTEAFF
few,TRBJ2-3,-,TRBV7-2,TGTGCCAGCAGCCCTCCCCCTAGGGCTAGCACAGATACGCAGTATTTT,CASSPPPRASTDTQYF
-,TRBJ1-6,-,TRBV7-2,TGTGCCAGCAGCTTGCAGGCCCACCATAATTCACCCCTCCACTTT,CASSLQAHHNSPLHF
few,TRBJ2-2,-,TRBV5-4,TGTGCCAGCAGCTTTAGCGGAGAGGGGACCGGGGAGCTGTTTTTT,CASSFSGEGTGELFF
few,TRBJ2-5,TRBD2,TRBV29-1,TGCAGCACCTGGACTAGCGGGAGGAGACAAGAGACCCAGTACTTC,CSTWTSGRRQETQYF
-,TRBJ1-1,-,TRBV5-1,TGCGCCAGCAGCTTGGCAGCAGGGGCTAACACTGAAGCTTTCTTT,CASSLAAGANTEAFF
few,TRBJ2-3,-,TRBV7-3,TGTGCCAGCAGCTTAAATCACCTGGGAGATACGCAGTATTTT,CASSLNHLGDTQYF
few,TRBJ2-3,TRBD2,TRBV5-1,TGCGCCAGCAGCTTGGCCTCACTAGCGGGGGGCACAGATACGCAGTATTTT,CASSLASLAGGTDTQYF
-,TRBJ1-1,TRBD1,TRBV7-2,TGTGCCAGCAGCTTAAAGGGACAGGGGGCGACTGAAGCTTTCTTT,CASSLKGQGATEAFF
-,TRBJ2-1,TRBD2,TRBV24-1,TGTGCCACCAGTAATAGCGGGACAAGCTCCTACAATGAGCAGTTCTTC,CATSNSGTSSYNEQFF